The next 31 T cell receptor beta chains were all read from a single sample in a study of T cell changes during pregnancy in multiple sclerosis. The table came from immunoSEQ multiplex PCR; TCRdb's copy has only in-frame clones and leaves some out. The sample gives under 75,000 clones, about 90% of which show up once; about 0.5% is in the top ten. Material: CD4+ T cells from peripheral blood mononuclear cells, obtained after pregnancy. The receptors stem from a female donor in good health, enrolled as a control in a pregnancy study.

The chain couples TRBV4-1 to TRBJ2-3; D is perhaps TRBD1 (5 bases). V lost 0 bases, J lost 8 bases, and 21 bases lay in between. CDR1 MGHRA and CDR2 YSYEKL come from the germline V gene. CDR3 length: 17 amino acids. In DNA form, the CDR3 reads TGCGCCAGCAGCCAAGAACCCCCAGGCAGGGTATGGGGTACGCAGTATTTT. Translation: CASSQEPPGRVWGTQYF.

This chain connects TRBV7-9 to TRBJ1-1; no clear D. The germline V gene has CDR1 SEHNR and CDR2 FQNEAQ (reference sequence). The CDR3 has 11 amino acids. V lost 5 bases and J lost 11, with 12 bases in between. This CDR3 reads CASSATRRAFF. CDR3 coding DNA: TGTGCCAGCAGCGCGACCCGCAGGGCTTTCTTT.

DNA of the CDR3: TGTGCCAGCAGCGGGACAGGCCCAGGCTACACCTTC. Translated, it gives CASSGTGPGYTF. The V gene is TRBV11-2, the J gene TRBJ1-2; the match to TRBD1 covers 8 bases. Germline CDR1 SGHAT, CDR2 FQNNGV. J gave up 8 bases and V 5 bases, and 4 bases lay outside the gene matches. The CDR3 is made up of 12 amino acids.

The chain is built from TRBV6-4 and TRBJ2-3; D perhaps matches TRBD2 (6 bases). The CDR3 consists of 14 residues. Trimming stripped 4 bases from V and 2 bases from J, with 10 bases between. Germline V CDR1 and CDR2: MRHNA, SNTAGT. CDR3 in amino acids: CASSARGYTDTQYF. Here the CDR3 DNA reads TGTGCCAGCAGTGCGCGGGGTTACACAGATACGCAGTATTTT.

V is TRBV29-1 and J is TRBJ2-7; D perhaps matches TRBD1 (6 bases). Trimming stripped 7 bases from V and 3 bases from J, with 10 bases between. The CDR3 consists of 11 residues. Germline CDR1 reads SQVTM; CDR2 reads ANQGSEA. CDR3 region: CSGGHLYEQYF. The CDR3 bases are TGCAGCGGGGGACACCTCTACGAGCAGTACTTC.

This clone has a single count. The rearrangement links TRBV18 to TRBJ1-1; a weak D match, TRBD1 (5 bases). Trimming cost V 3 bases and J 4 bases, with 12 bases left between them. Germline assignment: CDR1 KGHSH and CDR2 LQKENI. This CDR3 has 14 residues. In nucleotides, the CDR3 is TGTGCCAGCTCACCGACAGTCGTTTTCACTGAAGCTTTCTTT. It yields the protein CASSPTVVFTEAFF.

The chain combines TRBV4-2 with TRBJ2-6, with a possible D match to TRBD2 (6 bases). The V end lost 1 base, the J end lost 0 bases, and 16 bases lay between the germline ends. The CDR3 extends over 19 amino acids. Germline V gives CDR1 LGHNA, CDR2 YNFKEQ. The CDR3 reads CASSQVNGEEGSGANVLTF. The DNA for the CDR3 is TGTGCCAGCAGCCAAGTTAACGGGGAGGAAGGCTCTGGGGCCAACGTCCTGACTTTC.

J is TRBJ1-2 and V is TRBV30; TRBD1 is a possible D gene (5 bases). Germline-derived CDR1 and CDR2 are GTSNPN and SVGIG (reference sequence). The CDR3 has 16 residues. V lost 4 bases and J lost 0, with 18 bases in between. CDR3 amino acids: CAWNQRTSLANYGYTF. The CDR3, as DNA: TGTGCCTGGAACCAAAGGACATCTTTAGCTAACTATGGCTACACCTTC.

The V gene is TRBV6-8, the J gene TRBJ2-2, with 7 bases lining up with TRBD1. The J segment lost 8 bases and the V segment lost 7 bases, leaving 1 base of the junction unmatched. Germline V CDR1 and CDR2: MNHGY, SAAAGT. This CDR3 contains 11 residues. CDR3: CASKQGGELFF. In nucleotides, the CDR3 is TGTGCCAGCAAACAGGGGGGGGAGCTGTTTTTT.

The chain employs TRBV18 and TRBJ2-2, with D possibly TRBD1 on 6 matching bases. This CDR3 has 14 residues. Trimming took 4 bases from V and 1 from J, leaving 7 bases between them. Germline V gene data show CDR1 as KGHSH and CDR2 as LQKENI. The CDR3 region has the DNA TGTGCCAGCTCACTGGACAGGAACACCGGGGAGCTGTTTTTT. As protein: CASSLDRNTGELFF.

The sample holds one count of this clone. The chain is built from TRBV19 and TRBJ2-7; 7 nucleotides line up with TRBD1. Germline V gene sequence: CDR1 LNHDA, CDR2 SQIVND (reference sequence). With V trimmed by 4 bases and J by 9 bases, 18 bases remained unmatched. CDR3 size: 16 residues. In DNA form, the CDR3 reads TGTGCCAGTAGTACCGACCCCGGGACAGCCCCCGCCGGGCAGTACTTC. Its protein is CASSTDPGTAPAGQYF.

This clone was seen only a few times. CDR3 protein: CASSHPDRDDNEQFF. CDR3 DNA: TGCGCCAGCAGCCACCCGGACAGGGACGACAATGAGCAGTTCTTC. The chain links TRBV4-1 to TRBJ2-1; 8 bases are shared with TRBD1. The germline gives CDR1 MGHRA, CDR2 YSYEKL. The CDR3 is made up of 15 amino acids. V shed 3 bases and J 5 bases; nucleotides not matched to a gene: 6.

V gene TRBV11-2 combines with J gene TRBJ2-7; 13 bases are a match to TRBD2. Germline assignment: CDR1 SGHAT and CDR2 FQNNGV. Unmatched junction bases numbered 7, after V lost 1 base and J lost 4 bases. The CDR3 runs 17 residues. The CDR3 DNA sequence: TGTGCCAGCAGCTTAGGAAGGACTAGCGGGGGACGATACGAGCAGTACTTC. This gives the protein CASSLGRTSGGRYEQYF.

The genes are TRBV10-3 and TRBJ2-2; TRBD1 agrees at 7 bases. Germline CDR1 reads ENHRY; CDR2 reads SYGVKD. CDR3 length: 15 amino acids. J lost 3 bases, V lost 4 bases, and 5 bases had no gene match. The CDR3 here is CAISAGQADTGELFF. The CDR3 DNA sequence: TGTGCCATCAGTGCTGGACAGGCCGACACCGGGGAGCTGTTTTTT.

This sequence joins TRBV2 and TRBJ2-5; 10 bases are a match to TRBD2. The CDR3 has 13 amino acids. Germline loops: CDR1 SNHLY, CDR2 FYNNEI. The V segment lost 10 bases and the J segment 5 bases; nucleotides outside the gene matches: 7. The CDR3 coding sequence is TGTGCCACAGAGCGGGGGGGTGAGGAGACCCAGTACTTC. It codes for CATERGGEETQYF.

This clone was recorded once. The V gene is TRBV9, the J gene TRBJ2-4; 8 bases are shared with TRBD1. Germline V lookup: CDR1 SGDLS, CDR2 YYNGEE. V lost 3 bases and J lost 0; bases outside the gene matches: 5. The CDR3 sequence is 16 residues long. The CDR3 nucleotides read TGTGCCAGCAGCGACGACAGGGGTGTAGCCAAAAACATTCAGTACTTC. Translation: CASSDDRGVAKNIQYF.

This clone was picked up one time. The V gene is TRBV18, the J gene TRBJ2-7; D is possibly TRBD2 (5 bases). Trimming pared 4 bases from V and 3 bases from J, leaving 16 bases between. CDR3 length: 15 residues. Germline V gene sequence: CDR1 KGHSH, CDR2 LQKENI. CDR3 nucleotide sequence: TGTGCCAGCTCACTGGGGAGCGCGGGTGTCTACGAGCAGTACTTC. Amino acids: CASSLGSAGVYEQYF.

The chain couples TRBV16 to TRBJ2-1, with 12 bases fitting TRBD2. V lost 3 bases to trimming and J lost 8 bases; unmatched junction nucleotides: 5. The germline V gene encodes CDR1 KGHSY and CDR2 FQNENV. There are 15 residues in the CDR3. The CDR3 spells CASSQTRTSGDEQFF. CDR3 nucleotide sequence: TGTGCCAGCAGCCAGACCCGGACTAGCGGGGATGAGCAGTTCTTC.

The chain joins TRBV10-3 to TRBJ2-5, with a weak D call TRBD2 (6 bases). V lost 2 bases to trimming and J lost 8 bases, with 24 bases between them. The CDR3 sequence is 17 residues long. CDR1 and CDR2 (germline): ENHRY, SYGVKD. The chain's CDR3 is CAISEPAAGLYTGTQYF. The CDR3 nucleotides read TGTGCCATCAGTGAGCCAGCGGCGGGACTCTACACGGGAACCCAGTACTTC.

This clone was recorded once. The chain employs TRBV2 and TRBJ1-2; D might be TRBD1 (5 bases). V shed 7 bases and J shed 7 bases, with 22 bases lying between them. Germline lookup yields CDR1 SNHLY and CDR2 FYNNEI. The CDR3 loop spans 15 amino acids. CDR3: CASNLISVQGGGYTF. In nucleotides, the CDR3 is TGTGCCAGCAACCTAATATCGGTGCAGGGTGGTGGCTACACCTTC.

The CDR3 protein is CASSVSVSGGAGYEQFF. DNA for the CDR3: TGTGCCAGCAGCGTGAGCGTTAGCGGGGGGGCCGGGTATGAGCAGTTCTTC. The chain is built from TRBV7-2 and TRBJ2-1; 11 nucleotides agree with TRBD2. Trimming took 5 bases from V and 8 from J; bases not matched to a gene: 14. The CDR3 sequence is 17 residues long. Germline CDR1 reads SGHTA; CDR2 reads FQGNSA.

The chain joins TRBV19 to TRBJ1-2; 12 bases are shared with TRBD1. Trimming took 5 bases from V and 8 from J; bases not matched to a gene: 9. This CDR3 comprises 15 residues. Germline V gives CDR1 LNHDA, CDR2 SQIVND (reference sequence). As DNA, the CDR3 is TGTGCCAGTAGTCCTACGGGACAGGGGGCTCGGGGCTACACCTTC. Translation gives CASSPTGQGARGYTF.

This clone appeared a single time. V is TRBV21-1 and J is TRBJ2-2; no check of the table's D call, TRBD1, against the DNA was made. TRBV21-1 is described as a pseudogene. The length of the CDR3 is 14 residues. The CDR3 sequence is CASSKGQLTGELFF. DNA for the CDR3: TGTGCCAGCAGCAAAGGGCAGTTGACCGGGGAGCTGTTTTTT.

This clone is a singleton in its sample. The CDR3 spells CASSLAGGGTDTQYF. The CDR3 DNA reads as TGTGCCAGCAGCTTAGCGGGGGGGGGCACAGATACGCAGTATTTT. J is TRBJ2-3 and V is TRBV5-4; TRBD2 matches at 10 bases. V gave up 2 bases and J gave up 1 base; unmatched junction bases: 1. Germline CDR1 is SGHNT and CDR2 is YYREEE (reference sequence). The CDR3 has 15 amino acids.

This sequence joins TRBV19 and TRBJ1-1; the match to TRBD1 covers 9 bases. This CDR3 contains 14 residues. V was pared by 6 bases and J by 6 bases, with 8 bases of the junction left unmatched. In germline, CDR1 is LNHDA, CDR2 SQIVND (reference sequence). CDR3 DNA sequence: TGTGCCAGTAGCACGGGACAGGGAGGCGCTGAAGCTTTCTTT. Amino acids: CASSTGQGGAEAFF.

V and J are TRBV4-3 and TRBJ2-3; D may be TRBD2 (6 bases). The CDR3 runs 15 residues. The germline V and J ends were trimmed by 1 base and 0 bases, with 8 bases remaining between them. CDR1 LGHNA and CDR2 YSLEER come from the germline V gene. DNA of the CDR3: TGCGCCAGCAGCCAAGCGGGGACTAGCACAGATACGCAGTATTTT. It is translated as CASSQAGTSTDTQYF.

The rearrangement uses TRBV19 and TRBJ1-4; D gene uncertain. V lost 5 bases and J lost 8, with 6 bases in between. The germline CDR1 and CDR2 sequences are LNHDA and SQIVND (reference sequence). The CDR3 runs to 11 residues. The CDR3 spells CASSLREKLFF. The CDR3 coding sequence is TGTGCCAGTAGTTTGAGAGAAAAACTGTTTTTT.

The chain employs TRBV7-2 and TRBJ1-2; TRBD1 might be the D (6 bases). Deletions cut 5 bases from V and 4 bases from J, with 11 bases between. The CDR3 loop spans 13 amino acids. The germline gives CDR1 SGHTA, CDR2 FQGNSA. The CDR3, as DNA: TGTGCCAGCAGCCTACAGGGCGCCTATGGCTACACCTTC. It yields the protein CASSLQGAYGYTF.

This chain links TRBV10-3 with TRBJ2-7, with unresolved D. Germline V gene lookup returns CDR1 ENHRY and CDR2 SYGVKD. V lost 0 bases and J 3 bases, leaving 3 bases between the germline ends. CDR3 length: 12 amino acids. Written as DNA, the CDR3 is TGTGCCATCAGTGAGTCCGGCTACGAGCAGTACTTC. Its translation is CAISESGYEQYF.

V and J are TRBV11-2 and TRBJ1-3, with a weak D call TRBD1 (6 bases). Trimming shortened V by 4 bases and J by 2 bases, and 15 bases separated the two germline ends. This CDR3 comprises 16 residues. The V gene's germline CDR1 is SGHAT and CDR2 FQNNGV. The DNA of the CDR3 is TGTGCCAGCAGCTCCCTGCGGGGGCCTACTGGAAACACCATATATTTT. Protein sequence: CASSSLRGPTGNTIYF.

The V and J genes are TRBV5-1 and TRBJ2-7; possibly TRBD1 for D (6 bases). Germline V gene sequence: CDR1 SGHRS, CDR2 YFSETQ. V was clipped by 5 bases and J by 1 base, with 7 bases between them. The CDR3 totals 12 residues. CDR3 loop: CASSGQSYEQYF. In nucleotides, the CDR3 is TGCGCCAGCAGTGGACAGTCCTACGAGCAGTACTTC.